Listed here are 29 T cell receptor beta chains from one sample, sequenced in a study of beta chain features in type 1 diabetes (dated by TCRdb to 2017 to 2018). The library was built by means of the immunoSEQ multiplex PCR assay. All of the isolated RNA was reverse transcribed with the High Capacity cDNA Reverse Transcription Kit, so expressed TCRB transcripts were sequenced. Sourced from immuneACCESS, this table was stored by TCRdb with only in-frame sequences that have V and J called. A share of the clones is absent; for the studies checked, an unresolved V gene accounts for under half, and the remainder has no known explanation. The sample includes about 470,000 clones, with approximately 30% observed a single time. The ten largest clones represent around 0.065% of the sample. The source material was naive CD4+ T cells from blood. According to the study, the label for this sample's cell subset or site signals: true naive CD4+ T cells. The receptors were gathered from a man between 18 and 29 years old in good health.

This clone was found a few times. V gene TRBV29-1 combines with J gene TRBJ2-5; D perhaps matches TRBD2 (5 bases). The germline V gene encodes CDR1 SQVTM and CDR2 ANQGSEA. This CDR3 is 12 amino acids long. Trimming cost V 0 bases and J 5 bases, with 7 bases left between them. CDR3 protein: CSVEDRGETQYF. CDR3 nucleotides: TGCAGCGTTGAAGATCGAGGGGAGACCCAGTACTTC.

This clone has more than one count but fewer than ten. The CDR3 nucleotides read TGTGCCAGCAGCTTTTCGAGGTACGAGCAGTACTTC. Residues: CASSFSRYEQYF. J is TRBJ2-7 and V is TRBV7-9; D gene unclear. This CDR3 has 12 residues. Germline loops: CDR1 SEHNR, CDR2 FQNEAQ (reference sequence). The V end was cut by 3 bases, the J end by 4 bases, with 7 bases between.

In its sample, this clone was seen a few times. As DNA, the CDR3 is TGTGCCAGCAGCTTAGGGACTTTCACAGATACGCAGTATTTT. The encoded protein is CASSLGTFTDTQYF. This rearrangement joins TRBV7-2 to TRBJ2-3; tentative D call: TRBD2 (5 bases). Trimming took 1 base from V and 2 from J, leaving 7 bases between them. The length of the CDR3 is 14 residues. In germline, CDR1 is SGHTA, CDR2 FQGNSA.

Note on this clone: In the same sample, other DNA sequences code for this CDR3. This chain joins TRBV20-1 and TRBJ1-2; D remains ambiguous. Germline V gene lookup returns CDR1 DFQATT and CDR2 SNEGSKA (reference sequence). The CDR3 contains 11 residues. V shed 4 bases and J shed 2 bases, with 5 bases lying between them. The CDR3 DNA reads TGCAGTGCTACCGGGAACTATGGCTACACCTTC. Residues: CSATGNYGYTF.

This chain uses TRBV18 with TRBJ1-1; TRBD1 might be the D (5 bases). Germline CDR1 is KGHSH and CDR2 is LQKENI. Trimming pared 0 bases from V and 1 base from J, leaving 6 bases between. The length of the CDR3 is 14 residues. The CDR3 loop reads CASSPPGANTEAFF. DNA for the CDR3: TGTGCCAGCTCACCACCCGGGGCGAACACTGAAGCTTTCTTT. Filled out from reference TRBV18 and TRBJ1-1, the complete variable domain reads NAGVMQNPRHLVRRRGQEARLRCSPMKGHSHVYWYRQLPEEGLKFMVYLQKENIIDESGMPKERFSAEFPKEGPSILRIQQVVRGDSAAYFCASSPPGANTEAFFGQGTRLTVV.

About this clone itself: This sample also contains other DNA sequences that code for the same CDR3. The chain recombines TRBV9 with TRBJ2-7; 9 bases align to TRBD2. The germline gives CDR1 SGDLS, CDR2 YYNGEE. The CDR3 totals 15 residues. The junction had 3 bases not matched to a gene; V was cut back by 0 bases and J by 2 bases. CDR3 in DNA: TGTGCCAGCAGCGTAGAGGCGGGAGGGCCCTACGAGCAGTACTTC. This codes for CASSVEAGGPYEQYF. The full variable domain, in which reference TRBV9 and TRBJ2-7 provide the parts outside the CDR3, is DSGVTQTPKHLITATGQRVTLRCSPRSGDLSVYWYQQSLDQGLQFLIQYYNGEERAKGNILERFSAQQFPDLHSELNLSSLELGDSALYFCASSVEAGGPYEQYFGPGTRLTVT.

About this clone: Other DNA sequences from this sample encode an identical CDR3 as well. The CDR3 DNA reads TGTGCCAGCAGCGTAGGTGGAGGCAGGAGCTCCTACGAGCAGTACTTC. Amino acid sequence: CASSVGGGRSSYEQYF. The chain carries TRBV9 and TRBJ2-7; a possible D gene is TRBD2 (5 bases). With 0 bases removed from V and 0 bases from J, the gap between germline ends came to 13 bases. This CDR3 is 16 amino acids long. Germline loops: CDR1 SGDLS, CDR2 YYNGEE.

The rearrangement links TRBV9 to TRBJ2-2, with no clear D. CDR3 length: 12 amino acids. Germline lookup yields CDR1 SGDLS and CDR2 YYNGEE. V lost 1 base to trimming and J lost 7 bases, with 5 bases between them. Here the CDR3 reads CASSVRDGELFF. CDR3 DNA sequence: TGTGCCAGCAGCGTAAGAGACGGGGAGCTGTTTTTT.

The table lists this clone with a few counts. The V gene is TRBV7-9, the J gene TRBJ2-3; 7 positions match TRBD2. With 5 bases clipped from V and 2 bases from J, the junction kept 10 bases outside the gene matches. Germline CDR1 and CDR2: SEHNR and FQNEAQ (reference sequence). The CDR3 totals 16 residues. The CDR3, as DNA: TGTGCCAGCAGCCCTGGGACTAACACGCTCACAGATACGCAGTATTTT. Amino acids: CASSPGTNTLTDTQYF.

The chain has TRBV6-5 and TRBJ2-4; D gene unclear. CDR1 is MNHEY, CDR2 SVGAGI, per germline. V lost 0 bases to trimming and J lost 8 bases, with 14 bases between them. The CDR3 length is 15 residues. CDR3 nucleotide sequence: TGTGCCAGCAGTTACTCCCCGACTGCATTAGACATTCAGTACTTC. Its protein is CASSYSPTALDIQYF.

With respect to this clone: Other DNA sequences in this specimen translate into the identical CDR3. The chain uses TRBV11-2 and TRBJ2-1; D is unclear. This CDR3 region has 13 residues. CDR1 is SGHAT and CDR2 is FQNNGV in the germline V gene. The germline V and J ends were trimmed by 1 base and 5 bases, with 6 bases remaining between them. The CDR3 here is CASSLGRNNEQFF. The CDR3 DNA sequence: TGTGCCAGCAGCTTAGGTCGGAACAATGAGCAGTTCTTC.

Only a few counts were recorded for this clone. The chain carries TRBV18 and TRBJ2-1; 9 bases are a match to TRBD1. Germline CDR1 and CDR2: KGHSH and LQKENI. The CDR3 contains 14 residues. Germline trimming cut 4 bases from V and 9 bases from J; bases unmatched to any gene: 7. CDR3 loop: CASSRWDRVSEQFF. The CDR3 coding sequence is TGTGCCAGCTCACGATGGGACAGGGTCAGTGAGCAGTTCTTC.

The chain employs TRBV25-1 and TRBJ2-5; 9 bases are a match to TRBD2. The germline V gene has CDR1 MGHDK and CDR2 SYGVNS. This CDR3 is 15 amino acids long. The trim removed 8 bases at V and 4 bases at J, leaving 11 bases unmatched. The CDR3 coding sequence is TGTGCCAGCCTTAGCGGGAGTAATAAGGGAGAGACCCAGTACTTC. The encoded protein is CASLSGSNKGETQYF.

Only a few counts were recorded for this clone. J is TRBJ2-1 and V is TRBV6-1; 13 bases match TRBD2. CDR1 and CDR2 from the germline V gene are MNHNS and SASEGT. The CDR3 has 17 amino acids. The J segment lost 3 bases and the V segment lost 4 bases, leaving 6 bases of the junction unmatched. CDR3 sequence: CASSGIRLAGGYNEQFF. For the CDR3, the DNA is TGTGCCAGCAGTGGGATCAGACTAGCGGGAGGCTACAATGAGCAGTTCTTC.

This clone appeared a few times. The rearrangement links TRBV29-1 to TRBJ2-6, with TRBD2 identical over 8 bases. The CDR3 spans 16 residues. Germline CDR1 and CDR2: SQVTM and ANQGSEA. Germline trimming cut 6 bases from V and 0 bases from J; bases unmatched to any gene: 7. DNA for the CDR3: TGCAGCGTCCCGACTAGCGCGTTCTCTGGGGCCAACGTCCTGACTTTC. Amino acids: CSVPTSAFSGANVLTF.

V is TRBV10-3 and J is TRBJ2-7; TRBD2 agrees at 12 bases. Germline V gene lookup returns CDR1 ENHRY and CDR2 SYGVKD. This CDR3 contains 15 residues. Germline trimming cut 6 bases from V and 7 bases from J; bases unmatched to any gene: 10. CDR3 amino acids: CAIRRLAGVPGEQYF. CDR3 DNA sequence: TGTGCCATCAGAAGACTAGCGGGAGTTCCTGGGGAGCAGTACTTC.

A few counts support this clone. The V and J genes are TRBV19 and TRBJ1-2; the D is unclear. There are 10 residues in the CDR3. CDR1 is LNHDA, CDR2 SQIVND, per germline (reference sequence). V was cut by 10 bases and J by 3 bases, with 6 bases left in between. CDR3 sequence: CATKDYGYTF. DNA for the CDR3: TGTGCCACGAAGGACTATGGCTACACCTTC.

The chain uses TRBV7-2 and TRBJ2-3; possibly TRBD2 for D (5 bases). V was cut by 1 base and J by 1 base, with 9 bases left in between. This CDR3 comprises 15 residues. In germline, CDR1 is SGHTA, CDR2 FQGNSA. In nucleotides, the CDR3 is TGTGCCAGCAGCTTAGTTCCGCGGGGCACAGATACGCAGTATTTT. It codes for CASSLVPRGTDTQYF.

The genes are TRBV20-1 and TRBJ1-4; unclear D gene. Between the trimmed V and J ends, which lost 2 bases and 7 bases, there was a span of 2 bases. In germline, CDR1 is DFQATT, CDR2 SNEGSKA (reference sequence). The CDR3 consists of 10 residues. The CDR3 protein is CSARLEKLFF. As DNA, the CDR3 is TGCAGTGCTAGACTTGAAAAACTGTTTTTT.

In this sample, this clone turned up a few times. The CDR3 DNA sequence: TGTGCCAGCAGTTTTAGACTAGCGGGAGGACAAGACAATGAGCAGTTCTTC. Amino acid sequence: CASSFRLAGGQDNEQFF. The chain recombines TRBV28 with TRBJ2-1; 13 positions match TRBD2. V trimming: 3 bases; J trimming: 5 bases; junction bases outside the gene matches: 7. The CDR3 loop spans 17 amino acids. CDR1 MDHEN and CDR2 SYDVKM come from the germline V gene. The complete variable domain, with remaining parts taken from reference TRBV28 and TRBJ2-1, reads DVKVTQSSRYLVKRTGEKVFLECVQDMDHENMFWYRQDPGLGLRLIYFSYDVKMKEKGDIPEGYSVSREKKERFSLILESASTNQTSMYLCASSFRLAGGQDNEQFFGPGTRLTVL.

This clone occurred a few times. This chain's CDR3 is CASSLEPGGTDTQYF. CDR3 DNA sequence: TGCGCCAGCAGCTTGGAACCAGGGGGCACAGATACGCAGTATTTT. The V call is TRBV5-1, the J call TRBJ2-3, with a tentative D call TRBD1 (6 bases). The V gene lost 0 bases and the J gene lost 1 base, with 9 bases spanning the gap. Germline V gene data show CDR1 as SGHRS and CDR2 as YFSETQ. This CDR3 contains 15 residues.

This clone was seen only a few times. This chain connects TRBV15 to TRBJ2-4; unclear D gene. The CDR3 is 15 amino acids. The V gene lost 1 base and the J gene lost 7 bases, with 14 bases spanning the gap. In germline, CDR1 is LNHNV, CDR2 YYDKDF (reference sequence). CDR3: CATSRAGWEENIQYF. CDR3 sequence (DNA): TGTGCCACCAGCAGAGCCGGATGGGAAGAGAACATTCAGTACTTC.

The gene calls are TRBV29-1 and TRBJ1-1, with D hard to call. The CDR3 totals 13 residues. V was clipped by 1 base and J by 2 bases, with 8 bases between them. Per the germline V gene, CDR1 is SQVTM and CDR2 is ANQGSEA. CDR3 residues: CSVEVWGNTEAFF. The CDR3 DNA follows: TGCAGCGTTGAAGTCTGGGGAAACACTGAAGCTTTCTTT. Full variable domain (rest looked up from reference TRBV29-1 and TRBJ1-1): SAVISQKPSRDICQRGTSLTIQCQVDSQVTMMFWYRQQPGQSLTLIATANQGSEATYESGFVIDKFPISRPNLTFSTLTVSNMSPEDSSIYLCSVEVWGNTEAFFGQGTRLTVV.

The chain combines TRBV5-1 with TRBJ2-1; 10 positions agree with TRBD1. This CDR3 comprises 16 residues. V trimming: 3 bases; J trimming: 8 bases; junction bases outside the gene matches: 11. Germline V lookup: CDR1 SGHRS, CDR2 YFSETQ. The CDR3, as DNA: TGCGCCAGCAGCTCCCTACGCGGACAGGGGGGCTATGAGCAGTTCTTC. This encodes CASSSLRGQGGYEQFF. The whole variable domain, remainder taken from reference TRBV5-1 and TRBJ2-1, is KAGVTQTPRYLIKTRGQQVTLSCSPISGHRSVSWYQQTPGQGLQFLFEYFSETQRNKGNFPGRFSGRQFSNSRSEMNVSTLELGDSALYLCASSSLRGQGGYEQFFGPGTRLTVL.

This clone was seen a handful of times. J is TRBJ1-2 and V is TRBV6-5; D ambiguous. This CDR3 is built from 13 residues. Per germline, CDR1 MNHEY and CDR2 SVGAGI. Deletions cut 2 bases from V and 4 bases from J, with 8 bases between. The CDR3 here is CASSYDTSYGYTF. The CDR3 bases are TGTGCCAGCAGTTACGACACCAGCTATGGCTACACCTTC.

This clone was seen a few times. V gene TRBV5-4 combines with J gene TRBJ2-7; D might be TRBD1 or TRBD2, each matching 5 bases. The CDR3 spans 12 residues. Trimming left V 4 bases short and J 5 bases short, with 10 bases between. CDR1 and CDR2 from the germline V gene are SGHNT and YYREEE (reference sequence). The chain's CDR3 is CASSPGRNEQYF. CDR3 DNA sequence: TGTGCCAGCAGCCCGGGACGAAACGAGCAGTACTTC.

This clone turned up a few times. The rearrangement joins TRBV29-1 to TRBJ2-3; D is possibly TRBD1 (6 bases). The CDR3 covers 13 residues. The germline V gene encodes CDR1 SQVTM and CDR2 ANQGSEA. V lost 7 bases to trimming and J lost 4 bases, with 15 bases between them. The CDR3 loop is CSGETTGPDTQYF. For the CDR3, the DNA is TGCAGCGGCGAAACCACAGGGCCAGATACGCAGTATTTT.

The chain couples TRBV11-1 to TRBJ2-3; TRBD2 aligns across 8 bases. The CDR3 has 14 amino acids. J was trimmed by 2 bases and V by 6 bases; bases with no gene match: 4. CDR1 is SGHAT, CDR2 FQDESV, per germline (reference sequence). CDR3 DNA: TGTGCCAGCAGGCCGGGAGGGGTCACAGATACGCAGTATTTT. It encodes CASRPGGVTDTQYF.

V and J are TRBV28 and TRBJ2-1; 7 bases are shared with TRBD2. The germline gives CDR1 MDHEN, CDR2 SYDVKM. The CDR3 covers 14 residues. The trim removed 7 bases at V and 6 bases at J, leaving 9 bases unmatched. CDR3 sequence reads: CASNLRGITNEQFF. In nucleotides, the CDR3 is TGTGCCAGCAACTTGCGGGGGATTACCAATGAGCAGTTCTTC.